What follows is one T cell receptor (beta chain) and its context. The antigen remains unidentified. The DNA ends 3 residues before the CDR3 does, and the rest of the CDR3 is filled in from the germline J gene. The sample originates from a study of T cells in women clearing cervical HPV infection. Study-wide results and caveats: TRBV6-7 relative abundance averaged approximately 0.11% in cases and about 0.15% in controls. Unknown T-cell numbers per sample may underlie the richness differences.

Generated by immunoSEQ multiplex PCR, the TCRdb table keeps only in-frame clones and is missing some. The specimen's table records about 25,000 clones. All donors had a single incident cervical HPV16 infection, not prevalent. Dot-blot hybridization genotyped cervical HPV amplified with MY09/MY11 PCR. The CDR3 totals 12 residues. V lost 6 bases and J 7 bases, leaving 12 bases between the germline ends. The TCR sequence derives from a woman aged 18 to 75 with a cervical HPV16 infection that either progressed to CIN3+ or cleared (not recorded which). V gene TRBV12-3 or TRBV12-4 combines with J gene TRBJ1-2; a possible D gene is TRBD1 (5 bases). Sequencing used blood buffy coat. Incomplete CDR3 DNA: TGTGCCAGCAGACGGGGGGACGTTGGC. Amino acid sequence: CASRRGDVG. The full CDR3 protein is CASRRGDVGYTF.